The sequence of this T cell receptor (beta chain) was determined in a study of shared clonotypes between healthy human individuals. Germline CDR1 reads SGHTA; CDR2 reads FQGTGA. Trimming removed 5 bases from V and 7 bases from J, with 12 bases in between. The CDR3 is made up of 13 amino acids. Splitting of each subset's genomic DNA was done evenly across several immunoSEQ plates. TCRdb keeps only in-frame clones here, not all; method: immunoSEQ multiplex PCR. Counted here are about 1.5 million clones, roughly 98% occurring once; the ten biggest clones make up about 0.4%. A remark on this clone: The antigen is unknown.

The study, taken as a whole, reports: Richness estimates generally favored naive over memory subsets. Relative to their counterparts shared across all four donors, non-shared clonotypes exhibited diminished generation probabilities.

The chain joins TRBV7-3 to TRBJ1-5; the D gene is possibly TRBD1 (5 bases). The source material was naive CD4+ T cells sorted from blood. Specified subset: CD45RA+ positively selected. The sequence was obtained from a man younger than 45 in good health. CDR3 DNA: TGTGCCAGCAGCATTGACAGCCACCAGCCCCAGCATTTT. Protein: CASSIDSHQPQHF.